The present T cell receptor beta chain was sequenced within a study of molecular identifiers for immune sequencing clone quantification. Study results and caveats: Whereas clones above 20 RNA copies held under 1% of naive-cell molecules, they held over 97% of effector molecules.

This CDR3 has 16 residues. The V end lost 5 bases, the J end lost 0 bases, and 17 bases lay between the germline ends. Germline V CDR1 and CDR2: MDHEN, SYDVKM. Sorted naive CD8 T cells, 20,000 to 1,000,000, were sequenced from 10%, 30% or 50% RNA. Previously published methods and listed TCR primers were used for the bulk TCR libraries. Each CDR3 protein gets one entry after TCRdb re-called the PCR reads with MiXCR. This table has tens of thousands of distinct CDR3 sequences, 15% to 20% appearing once. This clonotype was counted only a few times. The antigen is unknown. The sample comprised naive CD8+ T cells from blood, with Jurkat cell RNA spiked in. The subset: FACS-sorted CD8+CD4-CCR7+CD45RA+ naive T cells. The genes are TRBV28 and TRBJ2-7; D possibly uses TRBD1 or TRBD2 (5 bases each). This clonotype originated in a human donor in good health. Some libraries in this study had Jurkat cell RNA spiked in. This CDR3 reads CASSPRSGLSSYEQYF. The CDR3 DNA sequence: TGTGCCAGCAGTCCCCGTTCGGGGCTAAGCTCCTACGAGCAGTACTTC.